This record covers a single TCR beta chain. These data come from a study of blood T cell repertoires in COVID-19. Data came from immunoSEQ multiplex PCR; TCRdb stores just in-frame clones and leaves some out. The sample records approximately 61,000 clones, about 86% being singletons. The CDR3 length is 15 residues. V gave up 4 bases and J gave up 6 bases; unmatched junction bases: 9. Germline V gives CDR1 SNHLY, CDR2 FYNNEI. Input material: peripheral blood. The TCR comes from a woman at least 80 years old with active COVID-19. The V call is TRBV2, the J call TRBJ1-5; TRBD1 aligns across 7 bases. CDR3 loop: CASSVSRGIGQPQHF. DNA of the CDR3: TGTGCCAGCAGTGTCAGCAGGGGGATCGGTCAGCCCCAGCATTTT.